Sequencing of this T cell receptor (beta chain) was carried out in a study of cytotoxic CD8 clonotypes in ibrutinib-treated CLL (dated by TCRdb to the early 2020s). With regard to the full study: The cohort had ten to twelve relapsed/refractory and approximately 15 treatment-naive patients; some 17 were IGHV unmutated. On average, each sample yielded some 250,000 productive templates and around 100,000 productive rearrangements. Partial responses were observed in about 24 patients and complete responses in 2; after a median follow-up of 68 months, remission was maintained in around 14 patients and progression was observed in approximately 12. Response samples were obtained after a median of around 11 months of treatment, with a range of roughly 6 to 36 months. Patients were still on ibrutinib when every remission and progressive disease sample was collected. Cryopreserved peripheral blood mononuclear cells were collected at three points: before therapy, at response, and at either sustained remission or disease progression. Of the roughly 86 participants in the trial, about two dozen had longitudinal samples available. Results and caveats for the whole study, not just this receptor: Clonality rose at ibrutinib response, remained stable during sustained remission, and dropped back toward baseline at progression. At baseline, clonality was higher than in age-matched healthy donors and showed a strong correlation with circulating CD8+ T-cell counts. Public clonotypes were found to be uncommon and were observed to contract or remain stable during treatment; the increase in clonality was shown to reflect expansion of private clonotypes at ibrutinib response. Sampling times were not matched between sustained-remission and progressing patients, and lymph node repertoires were not studied.

From a lookup of the germline V gene, CDR1 and CDR2 are SGHNT and YENEEA. Taken from cysteine to phenylalanine, the CDR3 has 13 residues. CDR3 DNA is the only sequence kept; it has 39 bases, read in frame from the first base. V is cut by 5 bases and J by 7 bases, and the space between the germline ends is 15 bases. The sample's time point, from its label and the paper: roughly 2 years on ibrutinib. For TCR beta library preparation, roughly 2 micrograms of genomic DNA were isolated from cryopreserved PBMCs. Longitudinal blood samples from CLL patients on ibrutinib monotherapy were analyzed using high-throughput TCR beta sequencing. The patients took part in an open-label, single-center phase 2 trial of ibrutinib monotherapy. Concerning this clone itself: Its antigen is still unknown. No base quality values were provided; no much bigger clone lies one nucleotide off.

A MiSeq instrument was used for deep resolution sequencing, which targeted depths ranging from 1 in 1 million up to 1 in 200,000 T cells, with coverage averaging 10x for each clonotype. TCR beta libraries were generated with the immunoSEQ hsTCRB Kit. Processing in the source paper ran as follows. Data were analyzed with ImmunoSEQ Data Assistant and ImmunoSEQ Analyzer, with V, D and J genes assigned per IMGT definitions. Clonality, which ranges from 0 to 1, was calculated by subtracting the normalized Shannon entropy of productive rearrangement frequencies from one. Only overrepresented clonotypes making up at least 0.05% of each patient's repertoire were included in the public clonotype analysis. Repertoires from more than ten age-matched healthy donors in immuneACCESS were used as clonality controls. The source is immuneACCESS, and TCRdb retained only in-frame sequences with V and J called. Part of the clones is not carried over; for the studies checked, unresolved V genes explain less than half of this, and the remainder is unexplained. V, J and clone size reflect that table, while D and trimming were determined from the DNA. The sample records 200,000 to 250,000 clones, 70% of which are singletons. The ten largest clones take up 15% to 17% of the sample.

The rearrangement joined TRBV11-3 to TRBJ2-7, with a tentative D call of TRBD1 or TRBD2, each matching 6 bases. The input for sequencing was PBMCs, taken after 24 months of ibrutinib treatment. This TCR was sampled from a human donor with chronic lymphocytic leukemia. The CDR3 protein: CASSPETRGEQYF. The DNA reads as follows: TGTGCCAGCAGCCCGGAGACTAGGGGGGAGCAGTACTTC.